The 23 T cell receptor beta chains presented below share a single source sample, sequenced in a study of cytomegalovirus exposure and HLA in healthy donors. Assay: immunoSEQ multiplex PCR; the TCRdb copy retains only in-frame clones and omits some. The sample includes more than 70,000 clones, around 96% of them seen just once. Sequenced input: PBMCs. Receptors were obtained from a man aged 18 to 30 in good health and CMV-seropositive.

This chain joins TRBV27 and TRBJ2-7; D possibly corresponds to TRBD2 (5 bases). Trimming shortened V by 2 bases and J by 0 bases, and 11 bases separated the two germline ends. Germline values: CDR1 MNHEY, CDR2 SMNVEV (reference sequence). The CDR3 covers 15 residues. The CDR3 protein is CASSLGLSSSYEQYF. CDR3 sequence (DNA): TGTGCCAGCAGTTTAGGACTTTCGAGCTCCTACGAGCAGTACTTC.

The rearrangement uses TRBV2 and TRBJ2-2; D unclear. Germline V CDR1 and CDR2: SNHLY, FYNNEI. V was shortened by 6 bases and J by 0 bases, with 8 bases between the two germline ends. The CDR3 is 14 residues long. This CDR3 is CASRYQTNTGELFF. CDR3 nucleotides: TGTGCCAGCAGGTATCAGACGAACACCGGGGAGCTGTTTTTT.

CDR3 nucleotides: TGTGCCAGCAGTGATTCGGGACTCGGCTACACCTTC. It specifies CASSDSGLGYTF. This chain connects TRBV6-1 to TRBJ1-2; tentative D call: TRBD1 (5 bases). Germline CDR1 MNHNS, CDR2 SASEGT. This CDR3 contains 12 residues. V lost 3 bases to trimming and J lost 8 bases, with 10 bases between them.

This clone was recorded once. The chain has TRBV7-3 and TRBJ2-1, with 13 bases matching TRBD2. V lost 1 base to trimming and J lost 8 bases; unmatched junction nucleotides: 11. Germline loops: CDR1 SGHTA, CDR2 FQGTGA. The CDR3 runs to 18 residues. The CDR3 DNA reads TGTGCCAGCAGCTTAAGAGGGACTAGCGGGACCAGGGGAGATGAGCAGTTCTTC. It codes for CASSLRGTSGTRGDEQFF. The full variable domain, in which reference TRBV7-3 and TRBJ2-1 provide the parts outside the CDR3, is GAGVSQTPSNKVTEKGKYVELRCDPISGHTALYWYRQSLGQGPEFLIYFQGTGAADDSGLPNDRFFAVRPEGSVSTLKIQRTERGDSAVYLCASSLRGTSGTRGDEQFFGPGTRLTVL.

The CDR3 sequence: CASSLRQKPYNEQFF. CDR3 DNA sequence: TGTGCCAGCAGTTTAAGACAGAAACCCTACAATGAGCAGTTCTTC. The rearrangement uses TRBV28 and TRBJ2-1, with TRBD1 as a possible D gene (5 bases). The CDR3 runs 15 residues. The germline V gene has CDR1 MDHEN and CDR2 SYDVKM. The V end lost 2 bases, the J end lost 2 bases, and 10 bases lay between the germline ends.

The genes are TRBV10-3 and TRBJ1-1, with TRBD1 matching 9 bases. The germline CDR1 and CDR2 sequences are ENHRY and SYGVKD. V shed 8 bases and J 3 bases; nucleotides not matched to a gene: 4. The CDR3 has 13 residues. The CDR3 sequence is CAIGDRVDTEAFF. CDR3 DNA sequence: TGTGCCATCGGGGACAGGGTTGACACTGAAGCTTTCTTT.

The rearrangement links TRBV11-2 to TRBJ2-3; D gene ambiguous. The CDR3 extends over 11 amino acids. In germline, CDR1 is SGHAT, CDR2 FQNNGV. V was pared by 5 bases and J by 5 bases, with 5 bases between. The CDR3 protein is CASSPQDTQYF. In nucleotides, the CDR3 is TGTGCCAGCAGCCCCCAAGATACGCAGTATTTT.

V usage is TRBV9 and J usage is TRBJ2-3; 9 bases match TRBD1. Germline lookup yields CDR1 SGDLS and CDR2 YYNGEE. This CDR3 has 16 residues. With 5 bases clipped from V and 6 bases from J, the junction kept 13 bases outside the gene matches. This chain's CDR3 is CASSPTGGKVSDTQYF. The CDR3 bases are TGTGCCAGCAGTCCTACAGGGGGCAAGGTTTCGGATACGCAGTATTTT.

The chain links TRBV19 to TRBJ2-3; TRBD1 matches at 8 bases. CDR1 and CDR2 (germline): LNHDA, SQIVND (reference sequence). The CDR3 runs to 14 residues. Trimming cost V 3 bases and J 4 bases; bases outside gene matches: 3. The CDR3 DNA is TGTGCCAGTAGTATCGGACAGGGTCCAGATACGCAGTATTTT. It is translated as CASSIGQGPDTQYF.

The chain's CDR3 is CASSPGTDAEAFF. The CDR3 bases are TGTGCCAGCAGTCCCGGGACAGACGCTGAAGCTTTCTTT. The chain links TRBV27 to TRBJ1-1; 7 nucleotides line up with TRBD1. CDR1 is MNHEY, CDR2 SMNVEV, per germline (reference sequence). The trim removed 5 bases at V and 6 bases at J, leaving 6 bases unmatched. This CDR3 contains 13 residues.

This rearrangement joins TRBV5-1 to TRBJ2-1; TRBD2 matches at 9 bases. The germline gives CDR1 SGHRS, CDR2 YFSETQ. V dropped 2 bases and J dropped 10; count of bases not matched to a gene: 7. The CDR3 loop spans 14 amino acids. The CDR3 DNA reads TGCGCCAGCAGCTTCGGGGAGAGCGGGAGGGAGCAGTTCTTC. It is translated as CASSFGESGREQFF.

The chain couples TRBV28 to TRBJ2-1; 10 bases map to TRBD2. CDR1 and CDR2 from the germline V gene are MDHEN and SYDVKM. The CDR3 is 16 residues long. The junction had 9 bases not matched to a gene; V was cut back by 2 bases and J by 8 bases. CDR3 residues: CASSLAAASGSYEQFF. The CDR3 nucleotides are TGTGCCAGCAGTTTAGCAGCGGCTAGCGGGAGTTATGAGCAGTTCTTC. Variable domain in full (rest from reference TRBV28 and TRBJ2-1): DVKVTQSSRYLVKRTGEKVFLECVQDMDHENMFWYRQDPGLGLRLIYFSYDVKMKEKGDIPEGYSVSREKKERFSLILESASTNQTSMYLCASSLAAASGSYEQFFGPGTRLTVL.

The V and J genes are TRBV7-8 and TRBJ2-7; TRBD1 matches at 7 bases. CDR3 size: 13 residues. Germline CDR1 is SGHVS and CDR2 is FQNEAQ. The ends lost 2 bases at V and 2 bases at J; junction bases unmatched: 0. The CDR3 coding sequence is TGTGCCAGCAGCTTAACAGGGGCCTACGAGCAGTACTTC. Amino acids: CASSLTGAYEQYF.

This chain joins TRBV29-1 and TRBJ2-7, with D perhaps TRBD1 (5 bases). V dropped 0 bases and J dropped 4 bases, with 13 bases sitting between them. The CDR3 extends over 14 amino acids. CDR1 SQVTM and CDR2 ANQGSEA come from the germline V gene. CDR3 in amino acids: CSVEDGALGYEQYF. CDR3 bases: TGCAGCGTTGAAGATGGGGCCCTGGGTTACGAGCAGTACTTC.

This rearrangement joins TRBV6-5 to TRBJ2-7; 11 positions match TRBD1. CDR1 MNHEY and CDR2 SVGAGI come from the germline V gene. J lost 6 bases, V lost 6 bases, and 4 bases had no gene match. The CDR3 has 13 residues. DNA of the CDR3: TGTGCCAGCAGCCGGACAGGGGGCGTCGAGCAGTACTTC. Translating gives CASSRTGGVEQYF.

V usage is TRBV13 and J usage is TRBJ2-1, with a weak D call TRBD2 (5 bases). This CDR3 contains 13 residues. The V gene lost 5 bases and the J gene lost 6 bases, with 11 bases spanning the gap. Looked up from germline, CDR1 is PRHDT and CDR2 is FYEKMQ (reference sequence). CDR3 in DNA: TGTGCCAGCAGCCCCCGGGGTGCCAATGAGCAGTTCTTC. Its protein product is CASSPRGANEQFF.

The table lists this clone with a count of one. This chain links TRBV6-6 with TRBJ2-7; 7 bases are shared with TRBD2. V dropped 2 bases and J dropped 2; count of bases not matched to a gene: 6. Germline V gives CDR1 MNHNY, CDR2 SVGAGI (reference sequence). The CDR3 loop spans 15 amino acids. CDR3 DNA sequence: TGTGCCAGCAGTTACCGGGAGGCGGGGGCCTACGAGCAGTACTTC. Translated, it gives CASSYREAGAYEQYF.

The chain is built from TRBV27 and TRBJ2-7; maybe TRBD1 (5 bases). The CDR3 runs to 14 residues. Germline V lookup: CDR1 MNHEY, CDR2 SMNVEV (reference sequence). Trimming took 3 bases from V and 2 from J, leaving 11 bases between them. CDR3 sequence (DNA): TGTGCCAGCAGTTTCCAGGGCCGGACCTACGAGCAGTACTTC. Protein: CASSFQGRTYEQYF.

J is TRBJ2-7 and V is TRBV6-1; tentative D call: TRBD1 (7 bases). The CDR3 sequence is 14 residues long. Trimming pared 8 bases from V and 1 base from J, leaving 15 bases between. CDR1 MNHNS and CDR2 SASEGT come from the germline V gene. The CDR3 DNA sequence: TGTGCCAGCGCGGAGGGGGCCCCATCCTACGAGCAGTACTTC. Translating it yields CASAEGAPSYEQYF.

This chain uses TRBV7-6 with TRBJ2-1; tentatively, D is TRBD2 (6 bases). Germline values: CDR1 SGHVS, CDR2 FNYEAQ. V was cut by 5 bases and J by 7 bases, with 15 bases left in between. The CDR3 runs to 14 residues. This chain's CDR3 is CASSLSGELNEQFF. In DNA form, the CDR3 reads TGTGCCAGCAGCCTATCGGGGGAGTTGAATGAGCAGTTCTTC.

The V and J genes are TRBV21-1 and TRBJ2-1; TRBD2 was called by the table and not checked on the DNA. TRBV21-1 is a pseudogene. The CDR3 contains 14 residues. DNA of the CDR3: TGTGCCAGCAGCAAAGTGGGGACTAGGGATGAGCAGTTCTTC. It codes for CASSKVGTRDEQFF.

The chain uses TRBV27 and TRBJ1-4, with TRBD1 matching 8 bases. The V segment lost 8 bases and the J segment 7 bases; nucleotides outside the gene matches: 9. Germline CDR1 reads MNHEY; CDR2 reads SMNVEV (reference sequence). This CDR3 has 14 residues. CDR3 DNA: TGTGCCAGCGCGCAGGGGGCCAGAAGTGAAAAACTGTTTTTT. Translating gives CASAQGARSEKLFF.

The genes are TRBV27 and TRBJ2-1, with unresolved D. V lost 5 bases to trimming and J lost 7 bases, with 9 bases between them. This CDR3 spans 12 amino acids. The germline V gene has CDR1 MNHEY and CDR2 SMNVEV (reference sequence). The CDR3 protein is CASSTGVNEQFF. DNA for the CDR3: TGTGCCAGCAGTACCGGAGTGAATGAGCAGTTCTTC.